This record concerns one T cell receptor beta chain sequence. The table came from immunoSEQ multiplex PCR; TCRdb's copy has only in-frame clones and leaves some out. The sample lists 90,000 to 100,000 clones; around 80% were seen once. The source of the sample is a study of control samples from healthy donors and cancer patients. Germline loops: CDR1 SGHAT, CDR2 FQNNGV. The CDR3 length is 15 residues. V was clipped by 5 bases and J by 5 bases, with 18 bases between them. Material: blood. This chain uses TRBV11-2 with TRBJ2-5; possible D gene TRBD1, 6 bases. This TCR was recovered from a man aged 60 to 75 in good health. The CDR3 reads CASSQGGAGWETQYF. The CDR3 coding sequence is TGTGCCAGCAGCCAAGGGGGTGCAGGGTGGGAGACCCAGTACTTC. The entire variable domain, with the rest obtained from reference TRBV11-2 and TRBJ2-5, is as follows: EAGVAQSPRYKIIEKRQSVAFWCNPISGHATLYWYQQILGQGPKLLIQFQNNGVVDDSQLPKDRFSAERLKGVDSTLKIQPAKLEDSAVYLCASSQGGAGWETQYFGPGTRLLVL.